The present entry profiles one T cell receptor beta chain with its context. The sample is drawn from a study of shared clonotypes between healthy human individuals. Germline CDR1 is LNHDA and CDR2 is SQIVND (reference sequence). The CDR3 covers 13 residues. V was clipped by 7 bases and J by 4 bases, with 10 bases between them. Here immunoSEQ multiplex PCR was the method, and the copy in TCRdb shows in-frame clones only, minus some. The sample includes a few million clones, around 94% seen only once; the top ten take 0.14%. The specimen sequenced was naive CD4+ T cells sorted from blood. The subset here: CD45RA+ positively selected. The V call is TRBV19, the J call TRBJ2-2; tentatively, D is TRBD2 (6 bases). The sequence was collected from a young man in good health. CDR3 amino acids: CASNPGLTGELFF. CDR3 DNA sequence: TGTGCCAGTAACCCGGGACTCACCGGGGAGCTGTTTTTT.